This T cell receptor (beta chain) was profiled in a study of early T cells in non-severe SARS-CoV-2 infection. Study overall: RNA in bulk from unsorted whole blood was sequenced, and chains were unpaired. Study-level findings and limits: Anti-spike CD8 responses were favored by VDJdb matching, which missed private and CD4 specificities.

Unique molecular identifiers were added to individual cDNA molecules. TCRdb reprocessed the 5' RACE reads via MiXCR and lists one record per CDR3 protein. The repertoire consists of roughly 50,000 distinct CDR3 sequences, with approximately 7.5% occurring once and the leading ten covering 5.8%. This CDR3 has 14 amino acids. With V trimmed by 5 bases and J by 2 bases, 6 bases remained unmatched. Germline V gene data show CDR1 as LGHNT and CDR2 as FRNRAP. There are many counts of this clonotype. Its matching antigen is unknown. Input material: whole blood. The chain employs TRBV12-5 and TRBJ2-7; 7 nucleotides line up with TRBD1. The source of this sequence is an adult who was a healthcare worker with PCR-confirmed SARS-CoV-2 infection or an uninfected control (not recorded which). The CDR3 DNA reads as TGTGCTAGTGGTAGAGGGACAGCCCCCTACGAGCAGTACTTC. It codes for CASGRGTAPYEQYF.